The rows below give T cell receptor beta chains drawn from one sample of a study of blood T cell repertoires in COVID-19. The method was immunoSEQ multiplex PCR; TCRdb's version includes in-frame clones alone and lacks a portion of them. The data contain around 300,000 clones, 88% of them singletons. Sequencing was performed on PBMCs or T cells enriched from blood (not recorded which). The receptors were gathered from a woman aged 25-40 years who had recovered from COVID-19. Both conserved end residues are part of each CDR3. Fields, in order: V gene, D gene, J gene, clone size, CDR3 protein, CDR3 DNA. D genes are given only for firm matches. A row's size may be missing; if present it is once, few, many or a size class.

TRBV3-1/TRBV3-2,NA,TRBJ2-4,NA,CASSLPQGAKNIQYF,TGTGCCAGCAGCCTTCCACAGGGAGCCAAAAACATTCAGTACTTC
TRBV27,TRBD1,TRBJ1-2,NA,CASTTPGQGNGYTF,TGTGCCAGCACCACCCCGGGACAGGGTAATGGCTACACCTTC
TRBV11-2,NA,TRBJ2-1,NA,CASSFSPNEQFF,TGTGCCAGCAGCTTTAGCCCCAATGAGCAGTTCTTC
TRBV9,NA,TRBJ1-6,NA,CASSPPGGADNSPLHF,TGTGCCAGCAGCCCCCCCGGAGGGGCAGATAATTCACCCCTCCACTTT
TRBV7-3,TRBD1,TRBJ1-3,NA,CASSLGTGTGGNTIYF,TGTGCCAGCAGCTTAGGGACAGGGACCGGAGGAAACACCATATATTTT
TRBV5-1,NA,TRBJ2-2,few,CASTLRQPQTGELFF,TGCGCCAGCACTTTAAGACAGCCCCAGACCGGGGAGCTGTTTTTT
TRBV5-1,NA,TRBJ1-3,NA,CASSFETGSGNTIYF,TGCGCCAGCAGCTTCGAGACGGGCTCTGGAAACACCATATATTTT
TRBV10-3,NA,TRBJ2-3,NA,CAISGWDTQYF,TGTGCCATCTCGGGATGGGATACGCAGTATTTT
TRBV18,TRBD2,TRBJ2-3,NA,CASSPIPGGPDTQYF,TGTGCCAGCTCACCCATCCCGGGAGGGCCCGATACGCAGTATTTT
TRBV27,TRBD1,TRBJ1-2,NA,CASSITGGNSYGYTF,TGTGCCAGCAGTATTACAGGGGGCAATTCCTATGGCTACACCTTC
TRBV7-2,TRBD1,TRBJ1-5,NA,CASSQRQGHQPQHF,TGTGCCAGCAGCCAGAGACAGGGTCATCAGCCCCAGCATTTT
TRBV10-3,NA,TRBJ1-1,NA,CAIREGVYTEAFF,TGTGCCATCAGGGAAGGGGTTTACACTGAAGCTTTCTTT
TRBV6-1,TRBD1,TRBJ1-2,once,CASSETTGDVHGYTF,TGTGCCAGCAGTGAAACGACAGGGGATGTTCATGGCTACACCTTC
TRBV23-1,TRBD1,TRBJ2-4,NA,CASIGTGENIQYF,TGCGCCAGCATTGGGACAGGGGAAAACATTCAGTACTTC
TRBV7-9,NA,TRBJ1-6,NA,CASSPGTTYNSPLHF,TGTGCCAGCAGCCCCGGGACAACCTATAATTCACCCCTCCACTTT
TRBV14,TRBD1,TRBJ1-2,NA,CASSRGQGYGYTF,TGTGCCAGCAGCCGAGGACAGGGCTATGGCTACACCTTC
TRBV5-1,NA,TRBJ1-1,NA,CASSFSGTEAFF,TGCGCCAGCAGCTTCAGTGGTACTGAAGCTTTCTTT
TRBV6-5,NA,TRBJ1-3,NA,CASRPTDSSGNTIYF,TGTGCCAGCAGACCCACGGACAGCTCTGGAAACACCATATATTTT
TRBV3-1/TRBV3-2,TRBD2,TRBJ2-1,NA,CASSHGLAGVDQFF,TGTGCCAGCAGCCATGGACTAGCGGGAGTGGATCAGTTCTTC
TRBV28,NA,TRBJ1-5,NA,CASSFVWLPQHF,TGTGCCAGCAGTTTTGTGTGGCTGCCCCAGCATTTT
TRBV28,NA,TRBJ2-2,NA,CASSSPTGRVTGELFF,TGTGCCAGCAGCTCTCCAACAGGGCGGGTCACCGGGGAGCTGTTTTTT
TRBV7-8,TRBD1,TRBJ2-2,NA,CASSSARGRTGELFF,TGTGCCAGCAGCTCGGCCAGGGGGCGGACCGGGGAGCTGTTTTTT
TRBV30,NA,TRBJ1-2,NA,CAWSARFAVGGSSRYGYTF,TGTGCCTGGAGTGCGCGTTTCGCGGTCGGGGGGTCGAGCCGCTATGGCTACACCTTC
TRBV7-2,NA,TRBJ1-3,NA,CASSSTGFGGNTIYF,TGTGCCAGCAGCTCCACAGGGTTTGGTGGAAACACCATATATTTT
TRBV29-1,NA,TRBJ1-2,NA,CSLLLWGGVNGYTF,TGCAGCCTATTGTTATGGGGGGGCGTTAATGGCTACACCTTC
TRBV9,TRBD2,TRBJ2-2,NA,CASSGGGPNTGELFF,TGTGCCAGCAGCGGCGGGGGACCGAACACCGGGGAGCTGTTTTTT
TRBV5-1,NA,TRBJ1-1,NA,CASSSSGMNTEAFF,TGCGCCAGCAGCTCCAGCGGGATGAACACTGAAGCTTTCTTT
TRBV4-1,NA,TRBJ2-5,NA,CASSQDLGRETQYF,TGCGCCAGCAGCCAAGATCTGGGGAGGGAGACCCAGTACTTC
TRBV5-1,TRBD2,TRBJ2-1,NA,CASSLRSSGAFYNEQFF,TGCGCCAGCAGCTTGAGGTCTAGCGGGGCCTTCTACAATGAGCAGTTCTTC
TRBV7-6,NA,TRBJ1-1,NA,CASSPAGTRVMNTEAFF,TGTGCCAGCAGCCCGGCCGGGACACGTGTCATGAACACTGAAGCTTTCTTT
TRBV6-2/TRBV6-3,NA,TRBJ1-1,NA,CASSYTSGGAGTFF,TGTGCCAGCAGTTATACGTCGGGAGGCGCAGGAACTTTCTTT
TRBV7-9,TRBD1,TRBJ2-3,NA,CASSSLTGDDTDTQYF,TGTGCCAGCAGCTCCCTGACAGGGGATGACACAGATACGCAGTATTTT
TRBV5-1,NA,TRBJ2-7,NA,CASSLSQGYEQYF,TGCGCCAGCAGCTTATCTCAGGGCTACGAGCAGTACTTC
TRBV28,NA,TRBJ1-4,NA,CASTGATNEKLFF,TGTGCCAGCACCGGGGCAACTAATGAAAAACTGTTTTTT
TRBV19,NA,TRBJ2-3,NA,CASTPAVRTDTQYF,TGTGCCAGTACCCCGGCGGTTCGGACAGATACGCAGTATTTT
TRBV27,TRBD2,TRBJ2-1,once,CASSRTLAGGSNEQFF,TGTGCCAGCAGTCGGACACTAGCGGGAGGTTCGAATGAGCAGTTCTTC
TRBV28,NA,TRBJ2-7,NA,CASSFLAGAPYEQYF,TGTGCCAGCAGTTTCCTAGCAGGGGCGCCCTACGAGCAGTACTTC
TRBV29-1,TRBD1,TRBJ1-2,NA,CSVAQTGTGYGYTF,TGCAGCGTTGCCCAGACAGGGACCGGCTATGGCTACACCTTC
TRBV6-6,NA,TRBJ2-7,NA,CASRRRTGVASGAYEQYF,TGTGCCAGCAGGCGACGGACAGGGGTCGCTAGCGGGGCCTACGAGCAGTACTTC
TRBV28,NA,TRBJ1-2,once,CASSLSGQGYGYGYTF,TGTGCCAGCAGTTTATCGGGTCAGGGGTATGGCTATGGCTACACCTTC
TRBV6-5,NA,TRBJ1-2,NA,CASSLTTGIYGYTF,TGTGCCAGCAGTTTAACGACAGGAATTTATGGCTACACCTTC
TRBV28,NA,TRBJ1-2,NA,CASSLQVLYGYTF,TGTGCCAGCAGCCTCCAGGTCCTCTATGGCTACACCTTC
TRBV2,TRBD2,TRBJ2-1,NA,CASRASGVTYNEQFF,TGTGCCAGCAGGGCTAGCGGTGTTACCTACAATGAGCAGTTCTTC
TRBV28,TRBD1,TRBJ1-1,NA,CATNLRQGTEAFF,TGTGCCACCAATCTTCGACAGGGCACTGAAGCTTTCTTT
TRBV7-9,TRBD2,TRBJ2-1,NA,CASSSVRVAGDDEQFF,TGTGCCAGCAGCTCCGTACGTGTTGCGGGAGACGATGAGCAGTTCTTC
TRBV20-1,NA,TRBJ1-1,NA,CSARDGREAFF,TGCAGTGCTAGAGATGGCCGTGAAGCTTTCTTT
TRBV5-4,TRBD2,TRBJ2-1,NA,CASSPGTSGRSNEQFF,TGTGCCAGCAGCCCGGGGACTAGCGGGAGAAGCAATGAGCAGTTCTTC
TRBV10-3,NA,TRBJ1-6,NA,CAISLTENNSPLHF,TGTGCCATCAGCTTGACAGAGAACAATTCACCCCTCCACTTT
TRBV13,NA,TRBJ2-7,NA,CASSLGFLEQYF,TGTGCCAGCAGCTTAGGTTTCTTGGAGCAGTACTTC
TRBV28,NA,TRBJ2-7,NA,CASSLLGGRSGALEQYF,TGTGCCAGCAGTTTGCTCGGTGGTAGGTCAGGGGCCTTGGAGCAGTACTTC
TRBV3-1/TRBV3-2,NA,TRBJ1-1,NA,CASSQQGGYTEAFF,TGTGCCAGCAGCCAACAGGGAGGGTACACTGAAGCTTTCTTT
TRBV4-3,NA,TRBJ1-1,NA,CASSQDPQGLNTEAFF,TGCGCCAGCAGCCAAGATCCTCAGGGATTGAACACTGAAGCTTTCTTT
TRBV7-9,TRBD1,TRBJ1-1,NA,CASSPTQGAVTEAFF,TGTGCCAGCAGCCCCACACAGGGGGCGGTCACTGAAGCTTTCTTT
TRBV19,TRBD2,TRBJ2-3,NA,CASSSGRAGTDTQYF,TGTGCCAGTTCCAGCGGGAGGGCCGGCACAGATACGCAGTATTTT
TRBV12-3/TRBV12-4,NA,TRBJ1-3,NA,CASSLKTASTIYF,TGTGCCAGCAGTTTAAAGACAGCGAGCACCATATATTTT